A single sample gave rise to the 8 T cell receptor beta chains below, sequenced in a study of control samples from healthy donors and cancer patients. Generated by immunoSEQ multiplex PCR, the TCRdb table keeps only in-frame clones and is missing some. The table lists fewer than 20,000 clones, roughly 84% of them singletons. Sequencing input: PBMCs. These receptors were obtained from a woman aged 70-85 years with colorectal cancer.

The chain couples TRBV27 to TRBJ2-3, with TRBD1 matching over 9 bases. Germline assignment: CDR1 MNHEY and CDR2 SMNVEV (reference sequence). The CDR3 extends over 15 amino acids. With 6 bases clipped from V and 6 bases from J, the junction kept 10 bases outside the gene matches. CDR3 DNA: TGTGCCAGCAGGCCCGGGACAGGGCGTGGGGATACGCAGTATTTT. Its protein is CASRPGTGRGDTQYF.

The chain's CDR3 is CASSLGVRNQPQHF. The CDR3 DNA reads TGTGCCAGCAGTTTGGGGGTCCGGAATCAGCCCCAGCATTTT. J is TRBJ1-5 and V is TRBV6-5, with TRBD1 as a possible D gene (5 bases). The CDR3 totals 14 residues. V shed 4 bases and J shed 4 bases, with 11 bases lying between them. Germline values: CDR1 MNHEY, CDR2 SVGAGI.

This clone has a handful of counts. The chain links TRBV4-1 to TRBJ2-3; D not certain. The V end lost 0 bases, the J end lost 0 bases, and 10 bases lay between the germline ends. The V gene's germline CDR1 is MGHRA and CDR2 YSYEKL. CDR3 length: 16 amino acids. The CDR3 protein is CASSQDYGRSTDTQYF. The DNA for the CDR3 is TGCGCCAGCAGCCAAGATTATGGCAGGAGCACAGATACGCAGTATTTT.

The rearrangement uses TRBV12-3 or TRBV12-4 and TRBJ1-6, with D unclear. This CDR3 contains 11 residues. Deletions cut 0 bases from V and 12 bases from J, with 3 bases between. The CDR3 DNA sequence: TGTGCCAGCAGTTTAGCCAGACCCCTCCACTTT. Amino acid sequence: CASSLARPLHF.

The CDR3 is CASSYPSGGHTGELFF. CDR3 DNA sequence: TGTGCCAGCAGTTACCCAAGCGGGGGGCACACCGGGGAGCTGTTTTTT. V usage is TRBV6-6 and J usage is TRBJ2-2, with 9 bases matching TRBD2. The CDR3 contains 16 residues. V gave up 2 bases and J gave up 3 bases; unmatched junction bases: 4. CDR1 is MNHNY, CDR2 SVGAGI, per germline (reference sequence).

The V and J genes are TRBV7-2 and TRBJ2-1; D unclear. Trimming pared 4 bases from V and 7 bases from J, leaving 17 bases between. CDR3 size: 15 residues. The germline CDR1 and CDR2 sequences are SGHTA and FQGNSA. In DNA, the CDR3 is TGTGCCAGCAGCTCCCTAGGAAGGGTTGGGAATGAGCAGTTCTTC. It specifies CASSSLGRVGNEQFF.

The V call is TRBV9, the J call TRBJ2-7; D is perhaps TRBD1 (6 bases). CDR3 length: 15 amino acids. With 3 bases removed from V and 4 bases from J, the gap between germline ends came to 17 bases. Germline CDR1 reads SGDLS; CDR2 reads YYNGEE. The CDR3 nucleotides are TGTGCCAGCAGCGCCCAGACAGGCTACGGTTACGAGCAGTACTTC. Protein: CASSAQTGYGYEQYF. The full variable domain, in which reference TRBV9 and TRBJ2-7 provide the parts outside the CDR3, is DSGVTQTPKHLITATGQRVTLRCSPRSGDLSVYWYQQSLDQGLQFLIQYYNGEERAKGNILERFSAQQFPDLHSELNLSSLELGDSALYFCASSAQTGYGYEQYFGPGTRLTVT.

V usage is TRBV11-3 and J usage is TRBJ2-6; D is uncertain. Germline CDR1 reads SGHNT; CDR2 reads YENEEA. V was cut by 5 bases and J by 3 bases, with 5 bases left in between. The CDR3 covers 13 residues. As DNA, the CDR3 is TGTGCCAGCAGCCTTTTTGGGGCCAACGTCCTGACTTTC. Translation gives CASSLFGANVLTF.